The rows below give T cell receptor beta chains drawn from one sample of a study of blood T cells in healthy people across ages. TCRdb itself ran the 5' RACE reads through MiXCR, one entry per CDR3 protein. This repertoire shows 1.5 million to 2 million distinct CDR3 sequences, around half found once; its top ten account for 2% to 2.5%. The sequencing sample was made of blood. Receptor source: a woman aged 40 to 50 in good health. The CDR3 runs from the conserved cysteine through the conserved F or W. A D gene is named only where the DNA matches it firmly. Rows give clone size only sometimes, using once, few, many, or a class for an expanded clone.

abundance	d_gene	v_gene	len	j_gene	CDR3nt	CDR3aa
.	.	TRBV9	15	TRBJ2-3	TGTGCCTCCGGTCCCGGGCTACGGGGAACAGATACGCAGTATTTT	CASGPGLRGTDTQYF
.	.	TRBV12-3/TRBV12-4	14	TRBJ1-6	TGTGCCAGCAGTTTAGGTTCCCGAAGTTCACCCCTCCACTTT	CASSLGSRSSPLHF
.	.	TRBV28	16	TRBJ2-4	TGTGCCAGCACCTCGACACACCTGGGGGCCAAAAACATTCAGTACTTC	CASTSTHLGAKNIQYF
.	.	TRBV20-1	14	TRBJ2-3	TGCAGTGCTAGAAAGGTCGCGGATACCTATACGCAGTATTTT	CSARKVADTYTQYF
.	TRBD1	TRBV24-1	17	TRBJ2-3	TGTGCCACCAGTGCCCATGGGGGGACAGGGGGAGGAGATACGCAGTATTTT	CATSAHGGTGGGDTQYF
.	TRBD1	TRBV5-5	15	TRBJ2-7	TGTGCCAGCAGTTTGGTGACAGGGCTATCCTACGAGCAGTACTTC	CASSLVTGLSYEQYF
.	.	TRBV6-1	14	TRBJ2-7	TGTGCCAGCAGTGAAGACAGTGAGTCCTACGAGCAGTACTTC	CASSEDSESYEQYF
many	.	TRBV7-2	15	TRBJ2-4	TGTGCCAGCAGCTTATTCGCAGAAGCCAAAAACATTCAGTACTTC	CASSLFAEAKNIQYF
few	.	TRBV5-1	17	TRBJ2-1	TGCGCCAGCAGCACGGGTAGCGAGGTAATCTCCTACAATGAGCAGTTCTTC	CASSTGSEVISYNEQFF
many	TRBD2	TRBV20-1	16	TRBJ2-1	TGCAGTGCTAGAGACCCTAGCGGGGGCCGTTACAATGAGCAGTTCTTC	CSARDPSGGRYNEQFF
.	TRBD1	TRBV28	15	TRBJ1-2	TGTGCCAGCAGATACGGGACAGGGGAAATTGAGGGCTACACCTTC	CASRYGTGEIEGYTF
.	TRBD1	TRBV3-1	16	TRBJ2-1	TGTGCCAGCAGCCCTTACAGGGGATATAGGAGCAAGGAGCAGTTCTTC	CASSPYRGYRSKEQFF
few	.	TRBV5-1	12	TRBJ2-1	TGCGCCAGCAGCTTGAGGGACACAGAGCAGTTCTTC	CASSLRDTEQFF
.	TRBD1	TRBV15	15	TRBJ1-1	TGTGCCACCAGCAGAGGGGACAGGGGAAACACTGAAGCTTTCTTT	CATSRGDRGNTEAFF
.	.	TRBV2	15	TRBJ2-1	TGTGCCAGCAGTGAACAGGGGACGATCACCAATGAGCAGTTCTTC	CASSEQGTITNEQFF
few	.	TRBV7-3	15	TRBJ2-1	TGTGCCAGCAGCCTCTCCGGGGGTAAATACAATGAGCAGTTCTTC	CASSLSGGKYNEQFF
few	.	TRBV15	15	TRBJ1-2	TGTGCCACCAGCAGAGAAGGCAGGGAAGTCTATGGCTACACCTTC	CATSREGREVYGYTF
few	.	TRBV6-2/TRBV6-3	11	TRBJ2-7	TGTGCCAGCGAACAGGGCTACGAGCAGTACTTC	CASEQGYEQYF
.	.	TRBV12-3/TRBV12-4	17	TRBJ2-5	TGTGCCAGCAGCAGACGTACAGGTTCCCGCCTAGGAGAGACCCAGTACTTC	CASSRRTGSRLGETQYF
.	TRBD1	TRBV20-1	17	TRBJ2-3	TGCAGTGCTAGGGGACAGGGGGGGGATGGTAGCACAGATACGCAGTATTTT	CSARGQGGDGSTDTQYF
.	TRBD2	TRBV2	19	TRBJ2-1	TGTGCCAGCAAGGGACCACACCATAGCGGGGAGGTTTCCTACAATGAGCAGTTCTTC	CASKGPHHSGEVSYNEQFF
.	.	TRBV6-5	15	TRBJ2-3	TGTGCCAGCAGTTACTCGACGACAGGGAGGAATACGCAGTATTTT	CASSYSTTGRNTQYF
.	.	TRBV4-1	15	TRBJ1-2	TGCGCCAGCAGCCAGGCCGACCTTATTAACTATGGCTACACCTTC	CASSQADLINYGYTF
.	TRBD2	TRBV20-1	14	TRBJ2-5	TGCAGTGCTGTTCAACGTCCTAGCGGGGAGACCCAGTACTTC	CSAVQRPSGETQYF
.	TRBD1	TRBV9	15	TRBJ1-1	TGTGCCAGCAGCACAGGGGGCTCCCGGAACACTGAAGCTTTCTTT	CASSTGGSRNTEAFF
.	.	TRBV28	12	TRBJ2-7	TGTGCCAGTCAAGGAGGGGGCTACGAGCAGTACTTC	CASQGGGYEQYF
once	.	TRBV6-6	16	TRBJ2-3	TGTGCCAGCAGTTTCCTCTCGACAGGTGGATCAGATACGCAGTATTTT	CASSFLSTGGSDTQYF
.	TRBD2	TRBV7-2	17	TRBJ2-3	TGTGCCAGCAGCTGGGGACTAGCGGGGGGGCTGGAAGATACGCAGTATTTT	CASSWGLAGGLEDTQYF
once	.	TRBV6-2/TRBV6-3	13	TRBJ2-7	TGTGCCAGCAGCGAGGACCCGTCTCCCGAGCAGTACTTC	CASSEDPSPEQYF
.	.	TRBV7-2	15	TRBJ2-1	TGTGCCAGCAGCCGCCAGGGATGGGGGATTTATGAGCAGTTCTTC	CASSRQGWGIYEQFF
few	.	TRBV7-9	14	TRBJ2-4	TGTGCCAGCAGTCCCACAGGGAGCAAAAACATTCAGTACTTC	CASSPTGSKNIQYF
.	TRBD1	TRBV7-2	19	TRBJ1-1	TGTGCCAGCAGCTTAGCGTTGGATGGGTCAGGGGGTAGGAACACTGAAGCTTTCTTT	CASSLALDGSGGRNTEAFF
few	.	TRBV29-1	12	TRBJ2-7	TGCAGCGTTGCTGGGGATTCCCTCGAGCAGTACTTC	CSVAGDSLEQYF
.	.	TRBV12-3/TRBV12-4	14	TRBJ2-6	TGTGCCAACCGGGGCTCTGGTGGGGCCAACGTCCTGACTTTC	CANRGSGGANVLTF
.	TRBD1	TRBV6-6	14	TRBJ1-1	TGTGCCAGCAGGACTGACAGGGACGGGACTGAAGCTTTCTTT	CASRTDRDGTEAFF
.	.	TRBV28	14	TRBJ1-2	TGTGCCAGCAGTTCCCGACGGACAGCTTATGGCTACACCTTC	CASSSRRTAYGYTF
few	.	TRBV20-1	16	TRBJ2-3	TGCAGTGCTAGCGGCCTCCTACGACCTAGCACAGATACGCAGTATTTT	CSASGLLRPSTDTQYF
.	TRBD2	TRBV5-1	17	TRBJ2-5	TGCGCCAGCAGCCCCCGGACTAGCGGGTTAACCCAAGAGACCCAGTACTTC	CASSPRTSGLTQETQYF
.	.	TRBV12-3/TRBV12-4	15	TRBJ1-1	TGTGCCAGCAGTTTGATGAAGGGAAGTGTCACTGAAGCTTTCTTT	CASSLMKGSVTEAFF
.	.	TRBV6-6	14	TRBJ1-2	TGTGTCAGCAGTTACAGTAGAAATAACTATGGCTACACCTTC	CVSSYSRNNYGYTF
.	TRBD1	TRBV5-5	15	TRBJ2-5	TGTGCCAGCAGCTCCTTGGACAGGTACCAAGAGACCCAGTACTTC	CASSSLDRYQETQYF
few	.	TRBV2	14	TRBJ2-7	TGTGCCAGCAGGGGAGGCAGGGGTAGCTACGAGCAGTACTTC	CASRGGRGSYEQYF
once	TRBD1	TRBV28	16	TRBJ1-4	TGTGCCAGCAGTGGGACAGGGGACCCGGCACACGAAAAACTGTTTTTT	CASSGTGDPAHEKLFF
few	.	TRBV7-7	13	TRBJ2-5	TGTGCTAGCAGCCCTGCGGGGATTAGGGAGCAGTACTTC	CASSPAGIREQYF
once	.	TRBV6-6	14	TRBJ2-7	TGTGCCAGCAGTTACTCCGGGGGCCCAGTCGAGCAGTACTTC	CASSYSGGPVEQYF
.	TRBD2	TRBV6-2/TRBV6-3	14	TRBJ2-7	TGTGCCAGCACAGCAGCGGGGGCCACGTACGAGCAGTACTTC	CASTAAGATYEQYF
.	.	TRBV5-1	13	TRBJ2-7	TGCGCCAGCAGGGGGTTGGAGTCCTACGAGCAGTACTTC	CASRGLESYEQYF
few	TRBD2	TRBV10-3	14	TRBJ2-3	TGTGCCACCAGAAGCGGGGGAGGCACAGATACGCAGTATTTT	CATRSGGGTDTQYF